The clone carrying this T cell receptor beta chain was counted only a few times. The data originate from a study of blood T cell repertoires in COVID-19. TCRdb keeps only in-frame clones here, not all; method: immunoSEQ multiplex PCR. Altogether some 380,000 clones are present, approximately 80% being singletons, with the ten largest covering about 1%. The CDR3 runs to 13 residues. Trimming removed 4 bases at V and 16 bases at J, with 22 bases between. Germline values: CDR1 GTSNPN, CDR2 SVGIG (reference sequence). The clonotype was recovered from a human donor with acute or convalescent COVID-19. The donor label of this sample is uncertain. Sequencing was performed on peripheral blood. V and J are TRBV30 and TRBJ2-2; D is perhaps TRBD2 (5 bases). CDR3 sequence: CAWKPSGVKLQFF. Here the CDR3 DNA reads TGTGCCTGGAAGCCCTCCGGGGTTAAGCTGCAGTTTTTT.